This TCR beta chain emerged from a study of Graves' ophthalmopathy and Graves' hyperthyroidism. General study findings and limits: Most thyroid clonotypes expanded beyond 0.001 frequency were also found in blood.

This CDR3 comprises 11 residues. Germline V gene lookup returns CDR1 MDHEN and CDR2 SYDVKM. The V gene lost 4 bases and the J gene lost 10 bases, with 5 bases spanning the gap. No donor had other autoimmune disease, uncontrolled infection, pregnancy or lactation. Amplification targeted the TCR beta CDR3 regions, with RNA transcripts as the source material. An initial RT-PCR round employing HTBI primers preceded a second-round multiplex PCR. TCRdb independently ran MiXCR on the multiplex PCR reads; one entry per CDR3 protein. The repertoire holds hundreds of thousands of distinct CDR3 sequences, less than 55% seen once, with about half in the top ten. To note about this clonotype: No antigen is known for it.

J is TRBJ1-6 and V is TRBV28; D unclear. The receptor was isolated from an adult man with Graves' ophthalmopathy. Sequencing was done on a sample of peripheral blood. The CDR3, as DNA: TGTGCCAGCAGTTCGAGGTCACCCCTCCACTTT. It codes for CASSSRSPLHF.